Described below is a single T cell receptor (beta chain) sequence and its context. In its sample, this clonotype was seen many times. No cognate antigen has been identified for it. No qualities accompany the bases; no much larger clone lies one base away. This sample was taken from a study of T cells in Graves' hyperthyroidism and ophthalmopathy (dated by TCRdb to the late 2010s). With respect to the entire study: Peripheral blood was sampled at the time of initial diagnosis, prior to any treatment. The roughly 100 discovery patients were randomly split 7:3 into training and test sets. In several Graves' hyperthyroidism patients, the study also compared T-cell repertoires from thyroid tissue with T-cell repertoires from blood. An independent validation cohort of under 20 hyperthyroidism patients and some 15 patients who later progressed to ophthalmopathy tested prospective prediction of ophthalmopathy. Once sampling was done, hyperthyroidism patients were given methimazole at a starting dose of 30 mg daily, whereas ophthalmopathy patients were given high-dose intravenous methylprednisolone. To identify TCR V-J signatures that set the groups apart, the researchers used a discovery cohort of 95 to 100 patients, made up of under 50 with Graves' ophthalmopathy and some 60 with stable Graves' hyperthyroidism. The paper reports TCR Vbeta CDR3 sequencing of 130 to 150 peripheral blood samples: under 45 ophthalmopathy, about 75 hyperthyroidism and around 17 progressor patients. Overall study results and their limits: Most expanded thyroid clonotypes (frequency above 0.001) were also found in blood, which suggests that blood repertoires may mirror thyroid immune responses. In validation, progression to ophthalmopathy was predicted by the model with 55% to 71% sensitivity and nearly 75% specificity, a median of approximately 6.5 months before onset. No statistical method was used to fix the sample size in advance, and group allocation was not hidden from the investigators. Ophthalmopathy was separated from stable hyperthyroidism by a 13 V-J signature model, with about 86% sensitivity and roughly 81% specificity obtained in cross-validation and 80%/75% obtained in testing.

Ophthalmopathy patients had moderately to severely active disease, Clinical Activity Score of at least 3, NOSPECS grade of at least 4, and duration under 3 months. Any patient with an uncontrolled infection, another autoimmune disease, pregnancy or lactation was excluded. Clinical symptoms, serum thyroxine and TRAb, thyroid ultrasound, and orbital computed tomography formed the basis for the diagnoses. Ficoll-Paque density gradient centrifugation was used to isolate PBMCs from 10 ml of fresh peripheral blood. Total RNA was extracted using Trizol reagent, and RNA quality was assessed on an Agilent 2100 Bioanalyzer. TCR beta CDR3 regions were amplified from RNA transcripts. The TCR CDR3 was subjected to a first round of RT-PCR using the HTBI primer set and the Qiagen OneStep RT-PCR kit. A second multiplex PCR round built the libraries, followed by size selection and purification. Paired-end sequencing of the libraries was performed with 100 bp reads on an Illumina HiSeq2000. In the source study's methods: SOAPnuke was used to process the raw data, with reads discarded if the reads contained adapters or uncalled bases, had a mean Phred below 15, or lacked an exact constant-primer or identifier match. High-quality paired reads were merged with COPE v1.2.5, and unique nucleotide sequences were defined as clonotypes. MiTCR v1.1 was used to align the clonotypes against IMGT TRBV, TRBD and TRBJ reference segments. The analysis included only V-J combinations with a frequency above 0.0001, which together covered about 99% of the repertoires. A TCS score was defined as the ratio between F50 (clonal expansion) and ExV (chaos), using BLOSUM62-based TCRdist between CDR3 peptides within each V-J. Welch's t-statistics and random forest reduced 450 to 600 V-J features to 10 to 15, which were used in a naive Bayes classifier (R e1071). TCRdb itself trimmed the public reads at Q25 with fastp, ran MiXCR and retained productive beta chains. Each record represents a unique CDR3 protein, reported with the most common genes and DNA among its rows. The V and J calls reflect TCRdb's pipeline rather than the authors' work. This sample has about 640,000 distinct CDR3 sequences in its table, and roughly 20% of those were observed once. 34% of the sample comes from the top ten.

The source of this sequence is a man aged 25-45 years with Graves' ophthalmopathy. Sequencing was carried out using blood.

The CDR3 here reads CASSYSPMGGRYTEAFF. The nucleotide sequence reads as follows: TGTGCCAGCAGTTACTCCCCCATGGGGGGGAGGTACACTGAAGCTTTCTTT. In this chain, TRBV6-5 is recombined with TRBJ1-1; possibly the D gene is TRBD1, per 5 matching bases. CDR1 and CDR2 (MNHEY, SVGAGI) derive from the germline V gene. V and J are truncated by 0 bases and 3 bases respectively, leaving an intervening sequence of 17 bases. Including the terminal cysteine and phenylalanine, the CDR3 comprises 17 residues. CDR3 DNA is the only sequence kept; it has 51 bases, read in frame from the first base.